Below are 17 T cell receptor beta chains sequenced from a single sample in a study of cytomegalovirus exposure and HLA in healthy donors. The PCR used 60 Vbeta and 13 Jbeta primers. Profiled with immunoSEQ multiplex PCR; TCRdb holds only in-frame clones, not every one. The sample has about 200,000 clones; approximately 83% are singletons. Sequenced sample: PBMCs. The receptor source for this set is a girl between 10 and 17 years old in good health and CMV-seronegative.

V and J are TRBV5-1 and TRBJ1-2, with 8 bases aligning to TRBD1. The V gene end was trimmed by 4 bases and the J gene end by 5 bases; junction bases not matched to a gene: 16. This CDR3 comprises 17 residues. Germline-derived CDR1 and CDR2 are SGHRS and YFSETQ. The CDR3 is CASSPGTGPAGLYGYTF. For the CDR3, the DNA is TGCGCCAGCAGCCCCGGGACAGGACCAGCTGGGTTGTATGGCTACACCTTC.

The chain employs TRBV19 and TRBJ1-5; 8 bases agree with TRBD1. V shed 3 bases, J shed 7 bases, and the junction held 17 bases outside the gene matches. The CDR3 covers 18 residues. CDR1 is LNHDA, CDR2 SQIVND, per germline (reference sequence). The CDR3 DNA sequence: TGTGCCAGTAGTATCCAGGGGGCCCTCCCCGTGATGTGGCAGCCCCAGCATTTT. Translated: CASSIQGALPVMWQPQHF.

The rearrangement uses TRBV29-1 and TRBJ2-7; D might be TRBD2 (6 bases). The CDR3 consists of 11 residues. Between the trimmed V and J ends, which lost 3 bases and 5 bases, there was a span of 8 bases. Germline V gives CDR1 SQVTM, CDR2 ANQGSEA. The CDR3 nucleotides are TGCAGCGTTGACGGAGGGAACGAGCAGTACTTC. Its translation is CSVDGGNEQYF.

The chain couples TRBV28 to TRBJ1-2; D unclear. This CDR3 has 13 amino acids. V lost 6 bases and J 2 bases, leaving 10 bases between the germline ends. CDR1 and CDR2 from the germline V gene are MDHEN and SYDVKM. The DNA for the CDR3 is TGTGCCAGCAGCCAGATCCGAAACTATGGCTACACCTTC. The encoded protein is CASSQIRNYGYTF.

This sequence joins TRBV10-3 and TRBJ1-2; 8 nucleotides line up with TRBD1. The CDR3 totals 15 residues. In germline, CDR1 is ENHRY, CDR2 SYGVKD. Trimming cost V 1 base and J 7 bases; bases outside gene matches: 8. CDR3 region: CAISEYRRTGIGYTF. DNA of the CDR3: TGTGCCATCAGTGAGTATAGGCGGACAGGGATTGGCTACACCTTC.

The chain's CDR3 is CASRIGTGVNLSSYEQYF. The DNA for the CDR3 is TGTGCCAGCAGAATCGGGACAGGGGTAAATTTGAGCTCCTACGAGCAGTACTTC. This rearrangement joins TRBV6-8 to TRBJ2-7; 10 nucleotides align to TRBD1. The CDR3 totals 18 residues. Germline CDR1 reads MNHGY; CDR2 reads SAAAGT. The trim removed 6 bases at V and 0 bases at J, leaving 14 bases unmatched.

The rearrangement links TRBV11-1 to TRBJ2-1; 8 positions agree with TRBD2. The CDR3 is 16 residues long. CDR1 is SGHAT and CDR2 is FQDESV in the germline V gene (reference sequence). V lost 4 bases and J lost 8; bases outside the gene matches: 13. The CDR3: CASSSPGGRIKYEQFF. For the CDR3, the DNA is TGTGCCAGCAGCTCTCCCGGCGGGAGGATTAAGTATGAGCAGTTCTTC.

This chain uses TRBV7-6 with TRBJ1-5; 8 bases map to TRBD1. V shed 0 bases, J shed 4 bases, and the junction held 2 bases outside the gene matches. This CDR3 comprises 15 residues. Germline lookup yields CDR1 SGHVS and CDR2 FNYEAQ. CDR3 region: CASSLAGTGNQPQHF. The CDR3 DNA reads as TGTGCCAGCAGCTTAGCCGGGACAGGTAATCAGCCCCAGCATTTT.

The genes are TRBV29-1 and TRBJ2-1; D gene uncertain. V was pared by 4 bases and J by 8 bases, with 12 bases between. The CDR3 covers 12 residues. The V gene's germline CDR1 is SQVTM and CDR2 ANQGSEA. The CDR3 reads CSVGLVIHEQFF. The CDR3, as DNA: TGCAGCGTTGGTCTAGTAATCCATGAGCAGTTCTTC.

This clone showed up just once. Germline is not matched at one junction end, which may reflect a read error. The chain is built from TRBV7-9 and TRBJ2-5; no reliable D call. There are 12 residues in the CDR3. The germline CDR1 and CDR2 sequences are SEHNR and FQNEAQ (reference sequence). The CDR3, as DNA: TGTTCCAGCAGCTTAGATTACTCGGCCCAGTACTTC. Translating gives CSSSLDYSAQYF.

This clone was seen a handful of times. J is TRBJ2-1 and V is TRBV15; 9 bases match TRBD2. CDR3 size: 15 residues. Germline CDR1 LNHNV, CDR2 YYDKDF (reference sequence). The V segment lost 5 bases and the J segment 6 bases; nucleotides outside the gene matches: 8. CDR3 loop: CATSSNRLAANEQFF. For the CDR3, the DNA is TGTGCCACCAGCTCGAACCGACTAGCGGCCAATGAGCAGTTCTTC.

The chain combines TRBV2 with TRBJ2-1; TRBD2 is a possible D gene (6 bases). Trimming stripped 5 bases from V and 1 base from J, with 21 bases between. CDR3 length equals 18 residues. Germline CDR1 SNHLY, CDR2 FYNNEI. CDR3 sequence reads: CASSRDTRRRGSYNEQFF. As DNA, the CDR3 is TGTGCCAGCAGTCGAGATACGCGCCGTCGGGGGTCCTACAATGAGCAGTTCTTC. Combining the CDR3 with reference TRBV2 and TRBJ2-1 gives the whole variable domain EPEVTQTPSHQVTQMGQEVILRCVPISNHLYFYWYRQILGQKVEFLVSFYNNEISEKSEIFDDQFSVERPDGSNFTLKIRSTKLEDSAMYFCASSRDTRRRGSYNEQFFGPGTRLTVL.

This chain uses TRBV10-3 with TRBJ1-1; 7 bases agree with TRBD1. From germline, CDR1 is ENHRY and CDR2 SYGVKD. V shed 5 bases and J 1 base; nucleotides not matched to a gene: 10. The CDR3 is 16 residues long. In DNA, the CDR3 is TGTGCCATCAGTCAACAGGGGCAAAAGGGGAACACTGAAGCTTTCTTT. Protein: CAISQQGQKGNTEAFF.

As regards this clone: The junction departs from the called germline gene at one end, perhaps through a read error. The chain joins TRBV5-4 to TRBJ1-2; the D gene is possibly TRBD1 (5 bases). This CDR3 has 14 residues. Germline V gene lookup returns CDR1 SGHNT and CDR2 YYREEE (reference sequence). Here the CDR3 reads CASSPLSGEVGTSF. The CDR3 DNA is TGTGCCAGCAGCCCTCTCTCAGGCGAGGTGGGGACTTCCTTC.

V usage is TRBV28 and J usage is TRBJ1-2, with 10 bases lining up with TRBD1. This CDR3 has 13 amino acids. Losses at the gene ends were 6 bases for V and 7 bases for J; bases not matched to a gene: 5. Looked up from germline, CDR1 is MDHEN and CDR2 is SYDVKM. This chain's CDR3 is CASRFRDRGGYTF. CDR3 coding DNA: TGTGCCAGCAGATTCCGGGACAGGGGTGGCTACACCTTC.

The J gene is TRBJ2-5, the V gene TRBV4-3; perhaps TRBD2 as D (5 bases). The J call could be wrong; TRBJ2-7 is a better fit for the DNA end. The CDR3 spans 15 residues. Germline CDR1 is LGHNA and CDR2 is YSLEER. The CDR3 DNA sequence: TGCGCCAGCAGCCAAGTCAGCGGTAGCTCCTACGAGCAGTACTTC. It encodes CASSQVSGSSYEQYF.

This chain links TRBV6-1 with TRBJ1-1; unclear D gene. Trimming cost V 5 bases and J 4 bases, with 5 bases left between them. Germline V lookup: CDR1 MNHNS, CDR2 SASEGT. The CDR3 loop spans 11 amino acids. CDR3 DNA sequence: TGTGCCAGCAGTTTACTCACTGAAGCTTTCTTT. Translating it yields CASSLLTEAFF.